This T cell receptor (beta chain) is drawn from a study of CD8 T cells in ankylosing spondylitis (dated by TCRdb to about 2017). Background on the whole study: The study set out to find disease-linked TCR variants by profiling T cell receptor beta repertoires in ankylosing spondylitis patients and healthy donors. Peripheral blood was sampled, and synovial fluid was additionally collected from ankylosing spondylitis patients. The full study cohort was made up of 25 to 30 ankylosing spondylitis patients and roughly 98 healthy donors. The investigation overall reported the following: The disease-linked clones were reported to be significantly enriched in matched synovial fluid samples from ankylosing spondylitis patients. In peripheral blood, the disease-linked clones were found at relatively low frequencies and had a CD8+ phenotype. Some motif variants had previously been reported in the synovial fluid and blood of reactive arthritis patients, which suggests shared mechanisms of disease initiation. Blood from ankylosing spondylitis patients appeared to be characterized by a TCR beta motif made up of seven or eight highly homologous amino acid variants.

The sequencer was an Illumina HiSeq 2500. TCR beta libraries were prepared by quantitative 5'-RACE with molecular barcodes. From the authors' description of their analysis: A new computational method based on a probabilistic model of VDJ rearrangement was used to identify disease-linked TCR variants. The public reads were quality trimmed at Q25 with fastp and then assembled into clones with MiXCR by TCRdb, keeping productive beta chains. Identical CDR3 proteins give one entry, which carries the most common genes and DNA. TCRdb, not the original authors, processed these V and J calls. The sample table holds around 450,000 distinct CDR3 sequences, of which roughly 26% were seen once. Of the sample, about 0.9% falls within the top ten clones. The CDR3 contains 17 residues, cysteine and phenylalanine counted. The only DNA kept is the CDR3, 51 bases in frame from the first base. This clonotype has just a few counts. Its antigen target is currently unknown. Base qualities were left out, and no much larger clone turns up one base away.

The sequenced material came from blood, either unsorted or a sorted T cell fraction (not recorded which). The rearranged segments are TRBV21-1 and TRBJ1-1; the table calls TRBD1, which could not be checked here. TRBV21-1 is marked as a pseudogene. This clonotype was obtained from a male donor with ankylosing spondylitis. The bases read TGTGCCAGCAGCAAAACACGAAGGGGGCGCAATGTCACTGAAGCTTTCTTT. This codes for CASSKTRRGRNVTEAFF.